One and the same sample provided the 23 T cell receptor beta chains below, sequenced in a study of blood T cell repertoires in COVID-19. Measured with immunoSEQ multiplex PCR; TCRdb has only the in-frame clones, and not every one. The sample shows 400,000 to 550,000 clones, around nine tenths of them seen only once. The material sequenced was peripheral blood. All receptors come from a woman younger than 45 with acute or convalescent COVID-19.

The genes are TRBV6-5 and TRBJ1-1; D is uncertain. Trimming stripped 2 bases from V and 6 bases from J, with 19 bases between. Per germline, CDR1 MNHEY and CDR2 SVGAGI. This CDR3 region has 16 residues. The CDR3 is CASSYNPGRSYAEAFF. The CDR3 bases are TGTGCCAGCAGTTACAATCCGGGTCGGAGTTACGCTGAAGCTTTCTTT.

The chain has TRBV19 and TRBJ1-1, with D unclear. Germline assignment: CDR1 LNHDA and CDR2 SQIVND (reference sequence). The CDR3 runs 16 residues. Deletions cut 1 base from V and 2 bases from J, with 14 bases between. The CDR3 here is CASSIGVFGVNTEAFF. CDR3 nucleotide sequence: TGTGCCAGTAGTATAGGGGTCTTCGGGGTAAACACTGAAGCTTTCTTT.

This clone is a singleton in its sample. V gene TRBV5-1 combines with J gene TRBJ2-3; 10 positions agree with TRBD1. Losses at the gene ends were 2 bases for V and 5 bases for J; bases not matched to a gene: 8. Germline-derived CDR1 and CDR2 are SGHRS and YFSETQ. There are 16 residues in the CDR3. In DNA form, the CDR3 reads TGCGCCAGCAGCTTTAGGGACAGGGGCGCCGGAGATACGCAGTATTTT. This codes for CASSFRDRGAGDTQYF.

The chain joins TRBV3-1 (or the pseudogene TRBV3-2) to TRBJ2-5; D not resolved. V lost 4 bases and J 2 bases, leaving 14 bases between the germline ends. Germline-derived CDR1 and CDR2 are LGHDT and YNNKEL (reference sequence). The CDR3 extends over 15 amino acids. The CDR3 DNA is TGTGCCAGCAGCCGAAGAACCACAATACAAGAGACCCAGTACTTC. It translates to CASSRRTTIQETQYF.

The chain has TRBV5-1 and TRBJ2-1, with D possibly being TRBD2 (5 bases). V was pared by 1 base and J by 5 bases, with 13 bases between. Germline CDR1 SGHRS, CDR2 YFSETQ. This CDR3 has 15 amino acids. CDR3 coding DNA: TGCGCCAGCAGCTTGAGCCAGCGGAGCAACAATGAGCAGTTCTTC. Translating gives CASSLSQRSNNEQFF.

This clone has a handful of counts. This chain links TRBV29-1 with TRBJ1-6; D possibly corresponds to TRBD1 (5 bases). CDR1 is SQVTM and CDR2 is ANQGSEA in the germline V gene. V lost 4 bases and J lost 2, with 6 bases in between. This CDR3 comprises 13 residues. The CDR3: CSVATAYNSPLHF. As DNA, the CDR3 is TGCAGCGTTGCGACAGCCTATAATTCACCCCTCCACTTT.

The V gene is TRBV2, the J gene TRBJ1-6; no firm D call. V was shortened by 4 bases and J by 16 bases, with 14 bases between the two germline ends. The CDR3 is 12 residues long. Germline V gives CDR1 SNHLY, CDR2 FYNNEI. Written as DNA, the CDR3 is TGTGCCAGCAGTGGACGAGGGCAAATACTCCACTTT. Its translation: CASSGRGQILHF.

The chain uses TRBV14 and TRBJ2-6; perhaps TRBD2 as D (5 bases). The germline V and J ends were trimmed by 2 bases and 3 bases, with 8 bases remaining between them. Germline V CDR1 and CDR2: SGHDN, FVKESK. The CDR3 runs 15 residues. CDR3 sequence reads: CASSQRGLGANVLTF. DNA of the CDR3: TGTGCCAGCAGCCAAAGAGGGCTTGGGGCCAACGTCCTGACTTTC.

The J gene is TRBJ2-2, the V gene TRBV10-3; a possible D gene is TRBD1 (6 bases). The CDR3 sequence is 16 residues long. Germline lookup yields CDR1 ENHRY and CDR2 SYGVKD. The V gene lost 3 bases and the J gene lost 2 bases, with 13 bases spanning the gap. CDR3 sequence: CAISDPGTSNTGELFF. CDR3 in DNA: TGTGCCATCAGTGACCCCGGGACATCTAACACCGGGGAGCTGTTTTTT.

The chain carries TRBV6-2 or TRBV6-3 and TRBJ2-3; 13 bases agree with TRBD2. Germline CDR1 and CDR2: MNHEY and SVGEGT. Trimming removed 0 bases from V and 0 bases from J; junction bases left unmatched: 3. There are 18 residues in the CDR3. CDR3 residues: CASSYSPTSGGSTDTQYF. CDR3 nucleotides: TGTGCCAGCAGTTACTCTCCGACTAGCGGGGGGAGCACAGATACGCAGTATTTT.

The chain combines TRBV5-8 with TRBJ1-4; D remains ambiguous. CDR1 and CDR2 from the germline V gene are SGHTS and YDEGEE. CDR3 size: 16 residues. V shed 4 bases and J shed 6 bases, with 19 bases lying between them. The CDR3 nucleotides read TGTGCCAGCAGCGGAGGCGGGTTTGAGGGTCATGAAAAACTGTTTTTT. It is translated as CASSGGGFEGHEKLFF.

V and J are TRBV15 and TRBJ2-2; weak D call: TRBD2 (5 bases). The CDR3 is 14 residues long. Trimming pared 4 bases from V and 9 bases from J, leaving 15 bases between. Germline V CDR1 and CDR2: LNHNV, YYDKDF (reference sequence). CDR3 sequence reads: CATSTRGTARELFF. The CDR3 DNA sequence: TGTGCCACCAGCACTCGGGGTACCGCCAGGGAGCTGTTTTTT.

The V call is TRBV5-6, the J call TRBJ2-7, with D possibly matching TRBD2 (6 bases). CDR1 SGHDT and CDR2 YYEEEE come from the germline V gene. The CDR3 consists of 14 residues. Trimming removed 1 base at V and 6 bases at J, with 14 bases between. CDR3 nucleotides: TGTGCCAGCAGCTTGCGGAGGGTTAGGGGCGAGCAGTACTTC. Translating it yields CASSLRRVRGEQYF.

The rearrangement uses TRBV5-4 and TRBJ2-3; 7 bases line up with TRBD1. CDR3 length: 15 amino acids. Germline values: CDR1 SGHNT, CDR2 YYREEE (reference sequence). V was pared by 2 bases and J by 2 bases, with 5 bases of the junction left unmatched. For the CDR3, the DNA is TGTGCCAGCAGCTTACAGGGGCCCACCACAGATACGCAGTATTTT. This translates into CASSLQGPTTDTQYF.

V is TRBV28 and J is TRBJ1-2; no clear D. The germline CDR1 and CDR2 sequences are MDHEN and SYDVKM. Trimming left V 3 bases short and J 0 bases short, with 5 bases between. CDR3 length equals 13 residues. The CDR3 DNA reads TGTGCCAGCAGTTTGACTACTAACTATGGCTACACCTTC. This translates into CASSLTTNYGYTF.

The V call is TRBV2, the J call TRBJ2-2; no reliable D call. Germline V gene sequence: CDR1 SNHLY, CDR2 FYNNEI. This CDR3 comprises 11 residues. With 6 bases removed from V and 5 bases from J, the gap between germline ends came to 4 bases. CDR3 sequence: CASSRTGELFF. Written as DNA, the CDR3 is TGTGCCAGCAGCAGAACCGGGGAGCTGTTTTTT.

CDR3 sequence: CASSFGDRNTGELFF. The CDR3 DNA is TGTGCCAGCAGCTTCGGGGACAGGAACACCGGGGAGCTGTTTTTT. The rearrangement joins TRBV5-6 to TRBJ2-2, with 7 nucleotides matching TRBD1. The CDR3 is 15 amino acids. Germline-derived CDR1 and CDR2 are SGHDT and YYEEEE. J gave up 1 base and V 2 bases, and 2 bases lay outside the gene matches.

The chain couples TRBV11-2 to TRBJ2-7; D might be TRBD2 (5 bases). This CDR3 has 15 amino acids. Germline V gene data show CDR1 as SGHAT and CDR2 as FQNNGV. V lost 4 bases to trimming and J lost 5 bases, with 18 bases between them. CDR3 bases: TGTGCCAGCAGCTCGCCCGGGGATACTACTAACGAGCAGTACTTC. Translation: CASSSPGDTTNEQYF. Together with reference TRBV11-2 and TRBJ2-7, the CDR3 gives the full variable domain: EAGVAQSPRYKIIEKRQSVAFWCNPISGHATLYWYQQILGQGPKLLIQFQNNGVVDDSQLPKDRFSAERLKGVDSTLKIQPAKLEDSAVYLCASSSPGDTTNEQYFGPGTRLTVT.

This clone has only one observation. The chain couples TRBV6-6 to TRBJ2-7; 8 positions match TRBD1. V lost 8 bases to trimming and J lost 2 bases; unmatched junction nucleotides: 2. The CDR3 is 12 amino acids. The V gene's germline CDR1 is MNHNY and CDR2 SVGAGI (reference sequence). CDR3 sequence (DNA): TGTGCCAGCCGACAGGGGACCTACGAGCAGTACTTC. Protein product: CASRQGTYEQYF.

The gene calls are TRBV9 and TRBJ2-1; 7 nucleotides agree with TRBD1. The V gene end was trimmed by 0 bases and the J gene end by 1 base; junction bases not matched to a gene: 4. The CDR3 consists of 16 residues. CDR1 and CDR2 (germline): SGDLS, YYNGEE. The CDR3 DNA is TGTGCCAGCAGCGTAGGACAGGGAACGTCCTACAATGAGCAGTTCTTC. This gives the protein CASSVGQGTSYNEQFF.

The chain is built from TRBV6-1 and TRBJ2-7, with a tentative D call TRBD1 (6 bases). This CDR3 contains 17 residues. CDR1 MNHNS and CDR2 SASEGT come from the germline V gene. Trimming stripped 3 bases from V and 2 bases from J, with 20 bases between. For the CDR3, the DNA is TGTGCCAGCAGTGAGCCAGGGGAGCGCTACAAGACCTACGAGCAGTACTTC. Residues: CASSEPGERYKTYEQYF.

The chain has TRBV27 and TRBJ1-1, with 9 bases identical to TRBD1. The CDR3 consists of 14 residues. From germline, CDR1 is MNHEY and CDR2 SMNVEV (reference sequence). V lost 8 bases and J lost 6; bases outside the gene matches: 10. This CDR3 is CASVGGQGRAEAFF. CDR3 coding DNA: TGTGCCAGCGTAGGAGGACAGGGGCGGGCTGAAGCTTTCTTT.

The genes are TRBV7-9 and TRBJ1-3; D is unresolved. This CDR3 is 15 amino acids long. CDR1 is SEHNR, CDR2 FQNEAQ, per germline (reference sequence). V lost 1 base and J 7 bases, leaving 14 bases between the germline ends. This chain's CDR3 is CASSLVLGGSNTIYF. The DNA of the CDR3 is TGTGCCAGCAGCTTAGTACTGGGAGGCAGTAACACCATATATTTT.